The source of this T cell receptor (beta chain) is a study of identical twins. The cDNA had a unique molecular identifier and a template-switch universal primer site. TCRdb used MiXCR to reprocess the 5' RACE reads, holding one entry per CDR3 protein. This table has approximately 530,000 distinct CDR3 sequences, under 25% appearing once. CDR3 size: 14 residues. The V gene's germline CDR1 is DFQATT and CDR2 SNEGSKA (reference sequence). V lost 5 bases and J lost 5; bases outside the gene matches: 4. A note on this clonotype: The antigen remains undetermined.

Study-level results: Without tracking the same donors, conclusions rested on cross-sectional statistical analysis.

In addition, the sample was reused for a study of yellow fever vaccine responses in identical twins.

The chain joins TRBV20-1 to TRBJ2-7, with 15 nucleotides matching TRBD2. The source material was CD4+ T cells sorted from blood. This sequence originates from a woman aged 18-35 years in good health. The DNA for the CDR3 is TGCAGTGCTTTCCGGACTAGCGGGAGGGACGAGCAGTACTTC. This encodes CSAFRTSGRDEQYF.